These 13 T cell receptor beta chains came from one sample sequenced in a study of cytomegalovirus exposure and HLA in healthy donors. PCR employed 60 Vbeta and 13 Jbeta primers. The protocol was immunoSEQ multiplex PCR, while the TCRdb copy is restricted to in-frame clones and leaves out a portion. The sample consists of fewer than 150,000 clones, roughly three quarters of them appearing once. The sample consisted of PBMCs. Source of these receptors: a man aged 45-65 years in good health and CMV-seropositive.

The chain employs TRBV6-5 and TRBJ2-7; possible D gene TRBD1, 6 bases. V shed 10 bases and J shed 2 bases, with 18 bases lying between them. CDR1 and CDR2 from the germline V gene are MNHEY and SVGAGI. The CDR3 loop spans 14 amino acids. CDR3 residues: CATLGQPVTYEQYF. In DNA form, the CDR3 reads TGTGCCACCCTAGGACAGCCGGTAACCTACGAGCAGTACTTC.

This rearrangement joins TRBV4-1 to TRBJ1-1, with D possibly TRBD1 on 6 matching bases. The V end was cut by 1 base, the J end by 3 bases, with 12 bases between. This CDR3 region has 15 residues. From germline, CDR1 is MGHRA and CDR2 YSYEKL. CDR3 sequence (DNA): TGCGCCAGCAGCCAAGTTAACAGGGCGTACACTGAAGCTTTCTTT. Its translation is CASSQVNRAYTEAFF.

The genes are TRBV5-1 and TRBJ2-5; D gene unclear. V lost 0 bases and J 5 bases, leaving 11 bases between the germline ends. Germline assignment: CDR1 SGHRS and CDR2 YFSETQ. The CDR3 is made up of 14 amino acids. CDR3 amino acids: CASSLVASKETQYF. The CDR3 nucleotides are TGCGCCAGCAGCTTGGTTGCTAGTAAGGAGACCCAGTACTTC.

The genes are TRBV5-6 and TRBJ1-2; a possible D gene is TRBD1 (5 bases). The CDR3 has 13 residues. CDR1 and CDR2 (germline): SGHDT, YYEEEE. V was pared by 7 bases and J by 5 bases, with 15 bases between. In DNA form, the CDR3 reads TGTGCCAGCTGGTTAGGTTCAGGGTATGGCTACACCTTC. Translation: CASWLGSGYGYTF.

In its sample, this clone was seen once. The chain uses TRBV4-2 and TRBJ2-7, with D maybe TRBD2 (5 bases). The CDR3 spans 14 residues. V lost 3 bases to trimming and J lost 0 bases, with 9 bases between them. Germline V gene data show CDR1 as LGHNA and CDR2 as YNFKEQ. The CDR3 region has the DNA TGTGCCAGCAGCCATCTTGGGAGCTCCTACGAGCAGTACTTC. Translating it yields CASSHLGSSYEQYF.

This clone was counted a single time. The rearrangement uses TRBV21-1 and TRBJ1-5. TRBV21-1 is a pseudogene locus. The CDR3 consists of 19 residues. In nucleotides, the CDR3 is TGTGCCAGCAGCCCAAGTAGGGGGGGCGAGGTGGATGGCAATCAGCCCCAGCATTTT. It codes for CASSPSRGGEVDGNQPQHF.

V and J are TRBV10-3 and TRBJ1-1; TRBD1 aligns across 9 bases. V lost 6 bases to trimming and J lost 4 bases; unmatched junction nucleotides: 3. The length of the CDR3 is 13 residues. Germline V gene sequence: CDR1 ENHRY, CDR2 SYGVKD. The CDR3 loop reads CAISLGQGTEAFF. The CDR3, as DNA: TGTGCCATCAGCTTGGGACAGGGCACTGAAGCTTTCTTT.

The genes are TRBV5-1 and TRBJ2-3; possibly TRBD2 for D (6 bases). The ends were cut back, 0 bases at V and 1 base at J, with 15 bases in the middle. The CDR3 contains 17 residues. Germline V gene sequence: CDR1 SGHRS, CDR2 YFSETQ. The CDR3 spells CASSLALLADGTDTQYF. The CDR3 coding sequence is TGCGCCAGCAGCTTGGCCCTCTTAGCGGATGGCACAGATACGCAGTATTTT.

In the case of this clone: One end of the junction varies from germline; a read error may be responsible. This chain joins TRBV7-9 and TRBJ2-7, with TRBD1 matching over 7 bases. This CDR3 comprises 11 residues. Germline-derived CDR1 and CDR2 are SEHNR and FQNEAQ (reference sequence). The CDR3 nucleotides read TGTGCCAGCAGCTTATTGGGGGACAGAGGCTTC. This sequence encodes CASSLLGDRGF.

This clone occurred once. The CDR3 DNA reads as TGTGCCAGCAGCCACCGGGACAGTCCTCGAACCTACAATGAGCAGTTCTTC. Amino acid sequence: CASSHRDSPRTYNEQFF. J is TRBJ2-1 and V is TRBV7-9; TRBD1 aligns across 7 bases. The CDR3 runs 17 residues. Germline loops: CDR1 SEHNR, CDR2 FQNEAQ (reference sequence). Germline trimming cut 5 bases from V and 2 bases from J; bases unmatched to any gene: 12.

The chain links TRBV7-2 to TRBJ2-1; 7 nucleotides agree with TRBD2. After removal of 4 bases from V and 9 bases from J, the junction contained 6 bases not matched to a gene. Germline V gene lookup returns CDR1 SGHTA and CDR2 FQGNSA. This CDR3 is built from 13 residues. The CDR3 DNA is TGTGCCAGCAGCTCGCCCATAGCGGGTGAGCAGTTCTTC. It is translated as CASSSPIAGEQFF.

The gene calls are TRBV11-1 and TRBJ2-5; possibly TRBD1 for D (6 bases). Trimming stripped 6 bases from V and 1 base from J, with 21 bases between. Germline CDR1 SGHAT, CDR2 FQDESV (reference sequence). This CDR3 region has 17 residues. CDR3 amino acids: CASSKNGVWGLQETQYF. CDR3 DNA: TGTGCCAGCAGTAAAAATGGGGTTTGGGGGCTCCAAGAGACCCAGTACTTC.

The chain is built from TRBV5-1 and TRBJ2-1; D unclear. This CDR3 comprises 16 residues. Deletions cut 0 bases from V and 0 bases from J, with 10 bases between. CDR1 SGHRS and CDR2 YFSETQ come from the germline V gene. The CDR3 DNA sequence: TGCGCCAGCAGCTTGGACGCCCCGAGCTCCTACAATGAGCAGTTCTTC. This encodes CASSLDAPSSYNEQFF.